Listed below are T cell receptor beta chains from one sample, sequenced in a study of early T cells in non-severe SARS-CoV-2 infection. TCRdb recomputed calls from the 5' RACE reads with MiXCR, one row per CDR3 protein. Of roughly 64,000 distinct CDR3 sequences listed, 10% to 15% are singletons. Sequencing was carried out using whole blood. The source of these receptors is an adult who was a healthcare worker with PCR-confirmed SARS-CoV-2 infection or an uninfected control (not recorded which). CDR3s include the opening cysteine and the closing phenylalanine or tryptophan. Each record gives: clone size, V gene, J gene, D gene, CDR3 protein, CDR3 DNA. D genes are given only for firm matches. Clone sizes are given selectively: once, few, many, or a class where the clone is expanded.

abundance: few; v_gene: TRBV5-4; j_gene: TRBJ2-1; d_gene: -; CDR3aa: CASSLLENEQFF; CDR3nt: TGTGCCAGCAGCTTGTTAGAGAATGAGCAGTTCTTC
abundance: -; v_gene: TRBV10-3; j_gene: TRBJ1-2; d_gene: -; CDR3aa: CAISDDVGYTF; CDR3nt: TGTGCCATCAGTGACGATGTTGGCTACACCTTC
abundance: -; v_gene: TRBV11-2; j_gene: TRBJ1-2; d_gene: -; CDR3aa: CASSLILQGDGYTF; CDR3nt: TGTGCCAGCAGCTTAATCTTACAGGGTGACGGCTACACCTTC
abundance: -; v_gene: TRBV7-2; j_gene: TRBJ2-1; d_gene: -; CDR3aa: CASSPLVGGRNEQFF; CDR3nt: TGTGCCAGCAGCCCCCTGGTCGGGGGCCGCAATGAGCAGTTCTTC
abundance: many; v_gene: TRBV29-1; j_gene: TRBJ2-1; d_gene: -; CDR3aa: CSVIASGVNEQFF; CDR3nt: TGCAGCGTTATCGCTTCTGGGGTCAATGAGCAGTTCTTC
abundance: many; v_gene: TRBV9; j_gene: TRBJ1-1; d_gene: -; CDR3aa: CASSVARSSAEAFF; CDR3nt: TGTGCCAGCAGCGTAGCACGGTCCTCAGCTGAAGCTTTCTTT
abundance: -; v_gene: TRBV6-5; j_gene: TRBJ1-6; d_gene: -; CDR3aa: CASRWHSPLHF; CDR3nt: TGTGCCTCCCGGTGGCATTCACCCCTCCACTTT
abundance: many; v_gene: TRBV13; j_gene: TRBJ2-3; d_gene: -; CDR3aa: CASSLVLTDTQYF; CDR3nt: TGTGCCAGCAGCTTGGTACTCACAGATACGCAGTATTTT
abundance: few; v_gene: TRBV9; j_gene: TRBJ1-1; d_gene: TRBD1; CDR3aa: CASSVDGQGNSFF; CDR3nt: TGTGCCAGCAGCGTAGACGGACAGGGGAATTCTTTCTTT
abundance: few; v_gene: TRBV20-1; j_gene: TRBJ2-3; d_gene: -; CDR3aa: CSARDVRTDTDTQYF; CDR3nt: TGCAGTGCTAGAGATGTCCGGACAGACACAGATACGCAGTATTTT
abundance: many; v_gene: TRBV20-1; j_gene: TRBJ2-3; d_gene: -; CDR3aa: CSASPSGDTDTQYF; CDR3nt: TGCAGTGCTAGCCCGTCGGGCGACACAGATACGCAGTATTTT
abundance: few; v_gene: TRBV12-3/TRBV12-4; j_gene: TRBJ1-4; d_gene: -; CDR3aa: CASSLDTRGEKLFF; CDR3nt: TGTGCCAGCAGTTTAGACACAAGGGGTGAAAAACTGTTTTTT
abundance: many; v_gene: TRBV5-4; j_gene: TRBJ2-5; d_gene: TRBD2; CDR3aa: CASSSGLAGETQYF; CDR3nt: TGTGCCAGCAGCTCGGGACTAGCTGGGGAGACCCAGTACTTC
abundance: few; v_gene: TRBV6-6; j_gene: TRBJ1-2; d_gene: -; CDR3aa: CASSAGLTPGTF; CDR3nt: TGTGCCAGCAGTGCGGGACTGACCCCAGGTACCTTC
abundance: -; v_gene: TRBV10-1; j_gene: TRBJ2-2; d_gene: -; CDR3aa: CASGQDSTFANTGELFF; CDR3nt: TGCGCCAGCGGTCAGGACTCCACTTTCGCGAACACCGGGGAGCTGTTTTTT
abundance: -; v_gene: TRBV11-2; j_gene: TRBJ2-3; d_gene: -; CDR3aa: CASSPLAGGDTQYF; CDR3nt: TGTGCCAGCAGCCCCCTGGCGGGTGGAGATACGCAGTATTTT
abundance: few; v_gene: TRBV29-1; j_gene: TRBJ1-1; d_gene: TRBD1; CDR3aa: CSVDGTGRTEAFF; CDR3nt: TGCAGCGTTGACGGGACAGGGAGAACTGAAGCTTTCTTT
abundance: few; v_gene: TRBV11-2; j_gene: TRBJ2-5; d_gene: -; CDR3aa: CASRTGGNQETQYF; CDR3nt: TGTGCCAGCAGAACAGGCGGGAACCAAGAGACCCAGTACTTC
abundance: many; v_gene: TRBV5-4; j_gene: TRBJ1-2; d_gene: TRBD1; CDR3aa: CASSADRSYGYTF; CDR3nt: TGTGCCAGCAGCGCGGACAGGTCCTATGGCTACACCTTC
abundance: few; v_gene: TRBV6-2/TRBV6-3; j_gene: TRBJ2-1; d_gene: -; CDR3aa: CASSYLAEGIYNEQFF; CDR3nt: TGTGCCAGCAGTTACTTGGCAGAGGGGATCTACAATGAGCAGTTCTTC
abundance: few; v_gene: TRBV2; j_gene: TRBJ2-1; d_gene: TRBD2; CDR3aa: CASRRAGGVTNEQFF; CDR3nt: TGTGCCAGCAGGAGGGCGGGGGGCGTTACGAATGAGCAGTTCTTC
abundance: -; v_gene: TRBV30; j_gene: TRBJ1-3; d_gene: -; CDR3aa: CAWSGMDSGNTIYF; CDR3nt: TGTGCCTGGAGTGGCATGGATTCTGGAAACACCATATATTTT
abundance: -; v_gene: TRBV3-1; j_gene: TRBJ2-5; d_gene: -; CDR3aa: CASSQGRVETQYF; CDR3nt: TGTGCCAGCAGCCAAGGCCGGGTAGAGACCCAGTACTTC
abundance: -; v_gene: TRBV7-2; j_gene: TRBJ1-5; d_gene: -; CDR3aa: CASSLAGQTDQPQHF; CDR3nt: TGTGCCAGCAGCTTAGCTGGACAGACTGATCAGCCCCAGCATTTT
abundance: few; v_gene: TRBV25-1; j_gene: TRBJ2-5; d_gene: -; CDR3aa: CASSEYPGLKTQYF; CDR3nt: TGTGCCAGCAGTGAATATCCAGGGTTAAAGACCCAGTACTTC
abundance: few; v_gene: TRBV4-2; j_gene: TRBJ2-1; d_gene: TRBD2; CDR3aa: CASSQEASGGADEQFF; CDR3nt: TGTGCCAGCAGCCAAGAGGCGAGCGGGGGGGCTGATGAGCAGTTCTTC
abundance: -; v_gene: TRBV30; j_gene: TRBJ1-6; d_gene: -; CDR3aa: CAWRGRIDNSPLHF; CDR3nt: TGTGCCTGGAGGGGACGGATCGATAATTCACCCCTCCACTTT
abundance: few; v_gene: TRBV10-3; j_gene: TRBJ2-7; d_gene: TRBD1; CDR3aa: CAISAAGQGGNEQYF; CDR3nt: TGTGCCATCAGTGCTGCGGGACAGGGTGGGAACGAGCAGTACTTC
abundance: few; v_gene: TRBV12-3/TRBV12-4; j_gene: TRBJ2-7; d_gene: TRBD2; CDR3aa: CASSSSGGHYEQYF; CDR3nt: TGTGCCAGCAGTAGTAGCGGGGGTCACTACGAGCAGTACTTC
abundance: few; v_gene: TRBV7-2; j_gene: TRBJ1-1; d_gene: -; CDR3aa: CASSQTRSLEAFF; CDR3nt: TGTGCCAGCAGCCAGACAAGGTCTCTTGAAGCTTTCTTT
abundance: -; v_gene: TRBV15; j_gene: TRBJ2-3; d_gene: -; CDR3aa: CATSPWAGGTDTQYF; CDR3nt: TGTGCCACCAGCCCCTGGGCAGGGGGGACAGATACGCAGTATTTT
abundance: few; v_gene: TRBV29-1; j_gene: TRBJ1-3; d_gene: -; CDR3aa: CSVDREGGGNTIYF; CDR3nt: TGCAGCGTTGATAGGGAGGGAGGAGGAAACACCATATATTTT
abundance: few; v_gene: TRBV20-1; j_gene: TRBJ1-5; d_gene: TRBD1; CDR3aa: CSAIQGNQPQHF; CDR3nt: TGCAGTGCTATACAGGGGAATCAGCCCCAGCATTTT
abundance: -; v_gene: TRBV28; j_gene: TRBJ2-7; d_gene: TRBD1; CDR3aa: CASSLPRGLYEQYF; CDR3nt: TGTGCCAGCAGTTTGCCCAGGGGGTTATACGAGCAGTACTTC
abundance: many; v_gene: TRBV9; j_gene: TRBJ1-2; d_gene: -; CDR3aa: CASSVGTLPLNYGYTF; CDR3nt: TGTGCCAGCAGCGTAGGCACTCTCCCCCTTAACTATGGCTACACCTTC
abundance: many; v_gene: TRBV20-1; j_gene: TRBJ2-2; d_gene: TRBD1; CDR3aa: CSARHRDRDTGELFF; CDR3nt: TGCAGTGCTAGACACCGGGACAGGGACACCGGGGAGCTGTTTTTT
abundance: -; v_gene: TRBV3-1; j_gene: TRBJ1-2; d_gene: -; CDR3aa: CASSQGTRGYGYTF; CDR3nt: TGTGCCAGCAGCCAAGGGACCCGGGGTTATGGCTACACCTTC
abundance: few; v_gene: TRBV29-1; j_gene: TRBJ2-5; d_gene: -; CDR3aa: CSVVRGTQYF; CDR3nt: TGCAGCGTTGTAAGGGGGACCCAGTACTTC
abundance: many; v_gene: TRBV11-3; j_gene: TRBJ2-5; d_gene: TRBD2; CDR3aa: CASSPGTSGGYQETQYF; CDR3nt: TGTGCCAGCAGCCCCGGGACTAGCGGGGGGTACCAAGAGACCCAGTACTTC
abundance: -; v_gene: TRBV12-3/TRBV12-4; j_gene: TRBJ2-7; d_gene: TRBD1; CDR3aa: CASRRQGTSYEQYF; CDR3nt: TGTGCCAGCAGGCGACAGGGTACCTCCTACGAGCAGTACTTC
abundance: few; v_gene: TRBV2; j_gene: TRBJ2-3; d_gene: TRBD1; CDR3aa: CASTPGTGYSTDTQYF; CDR3nt: TGTGCCAGCACTCCCGGGACAGGGTATAGCACAGATACGCAGTATTTT